This is a list of T cell receptor beta chains from one sample in a study of OX40 agonist ivuxolimab in advanced cancers. Only in-frame clones appear in the TCRdb table, and some are missing; sequencing was by immunoSEQ multiplex PCR. Among 73,000 or so clones, about nine tenths were seen once, and the ten largest hold 0.7% to 1%. This sample comprised CD4+ or CD8+ T cells sorted from blood, obtained in a trial of the OX40 agonist ivuxolimab. Source of these receptors: an adult with an advanced solid tumor such as melanoma, head and neck, liver or kidney cancer. Each CDR3 is given with its conserved first and last residue. Each record gives: D gene, V gene, J gene, CDR3 protein, CDR3 DNA. A D gene is named only where the DNA matches it firmly.

D gene: TRBD2
V gene: TRBV29-1
J gene: TRBJ2-1
CDR3 protein: CSVEASGYSRFF
CDR3 DNA: TGCAGCGTTGAGGCTAGCGGGTACTCCCGGTTCTTC

D gene: -
V gene: TRBV7-7
J gene: TRBJ2-1
CDR3 protein: CASSSGDVGSYNEQFF
CDR3 DNA: TGTGCTAGCAGCTCGGGGGACGTAGGCTCCTACAATGAGCAGTTCTTC

D gene: -
V gene: TRBV2
J gene: TRBJ1-2
CDR3 protein: CASTPRARYGYTF
CDR3 DNA: TGTGCCAGCACCCCAAGGGCGCGGTATGGCTACACCTTC

D gene: TRBD1
V gene: TRBV5-1
J gene: TRBJ2-5
CDR3 protein: CASSSGQGVETQYF
CDR3 DNA: TGCGCCAGCAGCTCTGGACAGGGGGTGGAGACCCAGTACTTC

D gene: -
V gene: TRBV23-1
J gene: TRBJ2-1
CDR3 protein: CASSRRNYNEQFF
CDR3 DNA: TGCGCCAGCAGTCGGAGAAACTACAATGAGCAGTTCTTC

D gene: TRBD1
V gene: TRBV4-2
J gene: TRBJ1-5
CDR3 protein: CASSQDETGSFFQPQHF
CDR3 DNA: TGTGCCAGCAGCCAAGACGAGACAGGGTCCTTTTTCCAGCCCCAGCATTTT

D gene: TRBD2
V gene: TRBV5-6
J gene: TRBJ2-7
CDR3 protein: CASSLGLAGGFSYEQYF
CDR3 DNA: TGTGCCAGCAGCTTGGGGCTAGCGGGAGGTTTCTCCTACGAGCAGTACTTC

D gene: TRBD1
V gene: TRBV19
J gene: TRBJ1-1
CDR3 protein: CASSIEPGQGTTEAFF
CDR3 DNA: TGTGCCAGTAGTATAGAGCCGGGACAGGGGACCACTGAAGCTTTCTTT

D gene: TRBD2
V gene: TRBV30
J gene: TRBJ2-1
CDR3 protein: CAWSRAGTSGSREQFF
CDR3 DNA: TGTGCCTGGAGTCGCGCCGGGACTAGCGGGAGCAGGGAGCAGTTCTTC

D gene: -
V gene: TRBV4-1
J gene: TRBJ2-1
CDR3 protein: CASSRDPLANEQFF
CDR3 DNA: TGCGCCAGCAGCCGAGACCCTCTAGCTAATGAGCAGTTCTTC